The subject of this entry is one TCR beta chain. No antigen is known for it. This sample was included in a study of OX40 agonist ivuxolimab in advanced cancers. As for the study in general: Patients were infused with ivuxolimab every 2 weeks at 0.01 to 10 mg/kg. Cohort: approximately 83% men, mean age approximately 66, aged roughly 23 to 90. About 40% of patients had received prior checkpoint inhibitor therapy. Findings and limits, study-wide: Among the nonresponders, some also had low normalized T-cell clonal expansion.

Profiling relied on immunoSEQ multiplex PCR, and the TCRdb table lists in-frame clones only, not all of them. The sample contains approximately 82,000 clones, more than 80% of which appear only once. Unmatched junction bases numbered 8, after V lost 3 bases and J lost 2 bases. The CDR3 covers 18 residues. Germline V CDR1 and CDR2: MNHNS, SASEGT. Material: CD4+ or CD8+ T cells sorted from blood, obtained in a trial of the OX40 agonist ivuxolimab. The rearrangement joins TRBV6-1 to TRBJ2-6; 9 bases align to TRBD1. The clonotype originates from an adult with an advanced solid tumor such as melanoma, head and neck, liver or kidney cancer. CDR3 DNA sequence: TGTGCCAGCAGTGACGCGGGACAGGGTCGTGCTGGGGCCAACGTCCTGACTTTC. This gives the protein CASSDAGQGRAGANVLTF.